This T cell receptor beta chain was found in a study of shared clonotypes between healthy human individuals. Researchers ran the assay at a deep level. Each PCR replicate from the sorted subsets contained about 210 ng DNA, which is roughly 33,000 T cell genomes. Authors' data handling: Without quality scores, immunoSEQ junctional reads could not be filtered like full-length reads. TCRdb's table, derived via immunoSEQ multiplex PCR, lists solely in-frame clones and lacks some. The D gene and trimming were derived from the DNA, and the V and J assignments and clone size from that table. The data show some 2,400,000 clones, 90% to 97% seen once. This clone was detected only once. The antigen is not known. V was pared by 0 bases and J by 9 bases, with 11 bases between. The CDR3 totals 14 residues. CDR1 and CDR2 (germline): MGHDK, SYGVNS. Points from the study as a whole: In general, naive subsets displayed greater estimated richness than memory subsets did.

The origin of this receptor is a man aged 18 to 30 in good health. The material sequenced was naive CD4+ T cells sorted from blood. Subset indicated: CD45RA+ positively selected. The chain uses TRBV25-1 and TRBJ1-4; D unclear. The CDR3 loop is CASSEYRPGKKLFF. For the CDR3, the DNA is TGTGCCAGCAGTGAATACAGGCCGGGTAAAAAACTGTTTTTT.